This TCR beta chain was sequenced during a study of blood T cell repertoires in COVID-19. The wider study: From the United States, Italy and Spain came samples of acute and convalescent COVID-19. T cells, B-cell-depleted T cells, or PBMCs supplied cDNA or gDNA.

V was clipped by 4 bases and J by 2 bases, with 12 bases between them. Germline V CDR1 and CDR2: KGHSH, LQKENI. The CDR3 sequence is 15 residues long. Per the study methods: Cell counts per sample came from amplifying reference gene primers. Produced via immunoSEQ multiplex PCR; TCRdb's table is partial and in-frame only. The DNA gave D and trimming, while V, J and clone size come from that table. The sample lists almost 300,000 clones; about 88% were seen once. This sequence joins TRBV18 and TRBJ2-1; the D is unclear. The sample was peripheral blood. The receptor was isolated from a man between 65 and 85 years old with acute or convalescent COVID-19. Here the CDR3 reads CASSLLGQAYNEQFF. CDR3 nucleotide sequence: TGTGCCAGCTCACTCTTGGGCCAGGCCTACAATGAGCAGTTCTTC.